The 20 T cell receptor beta chains below come from one sample, sequenced in a study of blood T cell repertoires in COVID-19. TCRdb's copy holds only in-frame clones and misses some; the assay was immunoSEQ multiplex PCR. This table holds approximately 100,000 clones, roughly 76% found once. Source material: peripheral blood. These receptors all come from a human donor in a cohort sampled during active COVID-19.

This clone was seen only once. This chain uses TRBV2 with TRBJ1-1; D is unresolved. V lost 7 bases, J lost 2 bases, and 11 bases lay in between. The CDR3 is 13 residues long. From germline, CDR1 is SNHLY and CDR2 FYNNEI. The CDR3: CASTRQINTEAFF. Here the CDR3 DNA reads TGTGCCAGCACCAGGCAGATAAACACTGAAGCTTTCTTT.

The chain joins TRBV5-4 to TRBJ2-2; 8 bases match TRBD2. This CDR3 is 16 amino acids long. CDR1 is SGHNT and CDR2 is YYREEE in the germline V gene (reference sequence). V lost 5 bases, J lost 0 bases, and 6 bases stayed unmatched. The CDR3 sequence: CASRSPGLANTGELFF. The CDR3 nucleotides are TGTGCCAGCAGATCCCCGGGACTAGCGAACACCGGGGAGCTGTTTTTT.

Here the CDR3 reads CASSNSFIGGTNGYQETQYF. The CDR3, as DNA: TGTGCCAGCAGCAATTCATTTATAGGGGGCACTAACGGGTACCAAGAGACCCAGTACTTC. The V call is TRBV21-1, the J call TRBJ2-5; the D call of TRBD1 is as the table states it, not checked on the DNA. TRBV21-1 is a listed pseudogene. The length of the CDR3 is 20 residues.

The CDR3 coding sequence is TGTGCCAGCAGTTACTCGTTGAGGGAACAGGGAAGGGACTACGAGCAGTACTTC. It translates to CASSYSLREQGRDYEQYF. The gene calls are TRBV6-2 or TRBV6-3 and TRBJ2-7; maybe TRBD1 (6 bases). The germline V gene has CDR1 MNHEY and CDR2 SVGEGT. This CDR3 is built from 18 residues. Trimming removed 0 bases at V and 3 bases at J, with 21 bases between.

The chain uses TRBV4-3 and TRBJ2-1, with 9 bases lining up with TRBD2. The germline V gene encodes CDR1 LGHNA and CDR2 YSLEER. Germline trimming cut 0 bases from V and 8 bases from J; bases unmatched to any gene: 8. The CDR3 consists of 16 residues. In nucleotides, the CDR3 is TGCGCCAGCAGCCAAGAATCAAGCGGGAGGATCCATGAGCAGTTCTTC. This gives the protein CASSQESSGRIHEQFF.

The rearrangement joins TRBV3-1 (or the pseudogene TRBV3-2) to TRBJ1-5, with D unresolved. The V gene's germline CDR1 is LGHDT and CDR2 YNNKEL (reference sequence). CDR3 length: 18 amino acids. The germline V and J ends were trimmed by 4 bases and 0 bases, with 19 bases remaining between them. The CDR3 loop is CASSRPLGGDYSNQPQHF. The CDR3 nucleotides are TGTGCCAGCAGCCGCCCTCTCGGAGGAGACTATAGCAATCAGCCCCAGCATTTT.

The chain links TRBV9 to TRBJ2-1; the D gene is possibly TRBD1 (5 bases). CDR1 is SGDLS, CDR2 YYNGEE, per germline. The CDR3 has 17 residues. V was pared by 0 bases and J by 7 bases, with 20 bases between. For the CDR3, the DNA is TGTGCCAGCAGCGTAGGAACAGGCACACAGGTTTGGAATGAGCAGTTCTTC. Its protein is CASSVGTGTQVWNEQFF.

This clone was seen many times. This sequence joins TRBV11-1 and TRBJ2-3; 11 bases match TRBD2. CDR3 length: 16 residues. With V trimmed by 4 bases and J by 3 bases, 6 bases remained unmatched. Germline lookup yields CDR1 SGHAT and CDR2 FQDESV (reference sequence). DNA for the CDR3: TGTGCCAGCAGCTCCCGGACTAGCGGGCTTACAGATACGCAGTATTTT. Translating it yields CASSSRTSGLTDTQYF. The variable domain in full, with the rest retrieved from reference TRBV11-1 and TRBJ2-3, is EAEVAQSPRYKITEKSQAVAFWCDPISGHATLYWYRQILGQGPELLVQFQDESVVDDSQLPKDRFSAERLKGVDSTLKIQPAELGDSAMYLCASSSRTSGLTDTQYFGPGTRLTVL.

The rearrangement joins TRBV6-4 to TRBJ2-1; D uncertain. CDR3 size: 15 residues. Per germline, CDR1 MRHNA and CDR2 SNTAGT. The ends were cut back, 5 bases at V and 2 bases at J, with 13 bases in the middle. CDR3 loop: CASSSGDGTYNEQFF. As DNA, the CDR3 is TGTGCCAGCAGTTCTGGAGACGGAACCTACAATGAGCAGTTCTTC.

This clone appeared a single time. The V gene is TRBV5-1, the J gene TRBJ1-1; D unclear. CDR3 size: 15 residues. The ends were cut back, 5 bases at V and 5 bases at J, with 19 bases in the middle. Germline CDR1 SGHRS, CDR2 YFSETQ. This chain's CDR3 is CASSLTEPSVTEAFF. In DNA, the CDR3 is TGCGCCAGCAGTTTAACTGAACCCTCGGTAACTGAAGCTTTCTTT.

Comment on this clone: Other DNA sequences of this sample code for an identical CDR3. The chain combines TRBV4-3 with TRBJ1-1; 7 nucleotides match TRBD1. Losses at the gene ends were 4 bases for V and 1 base for J; bases not matched to a gene: 3. Germline V gene sequence: CDR1 LGHNA, CDR2 YSLEER. There are 14 residues in the CDR3. CDR3 sequence (DNA): TGCGCCAGCAGCCGCGGGACAGCGAACACTGAAGCTTTCTTT. Its protein is CASSRGTANTEAFF.

This clone was recorded only once. The J gene is TRBJ2-2, the V gene TRBV27; TRBD2 is a possible D gene (5 bases). V was cut by 3 bases and J by 5 bases, with 13 bases left in between. Germline V gene sequence: CDR1 MNHEY, CDR2 SMNVEV (reference sequence). The CDR3 consists of 15 residues. CDR3 bases: TGTGCCAGCAGTTTTGACCCCCCGGGGACCGGGGAGCTGTTTTTT. Its translation is CASSFDPPGTGELFF.

The chain is built from TRBV5-1 and TRBJ2-3; 7 positions match TRBD2. Germline CDR1 is SGHRS and CDR2 is YFSETQ. The trim removed 4 bases at V and 0 bases at J, leaving 8 bases unmatched. This CDR3 comprises 16 residues. The CDR3 here is CASSSLAASSTDTQYF. CDR3 bases: TGCGCCAGCAGCAGCCTAGCGGCATCTAGCACAGATACGCAGTATTTT.

Written as DNA, the CDR3 is TGTGCCAGCCGGGCTAGCGGGAGTCTTAGGTACGAGCAGTACTTC. Translated, it gives CASRASGSLRYEQYF. This chain connects TRBV6-5 to TRBJ2-7, with 10 bases lining up with TRBD2. Trimming took 8 bases from V and 4 from J; bases not matched to a gene: 11. Germline loops: CDR1 MNHEY, CDR2 SVGAGI. The CDR3 has 15 residues.

V and J are TRBV6-2 or TRBV6-3 and TRBJ1-5; 9 nucleotides agree with TRBD1. V was pared by 2 bases and J by 3 bases, with 2 bases of the junction left unmatched. The CDR3 extends over 15 amino acids. The germline V gene has CDR1 MNHEY and CDR2 SVGEGT. CDR3 nucleotides: TGTGCCAGCAGTTACGACAGGGGGTCCAATCAGCCCCAGCATTTT. Encoded protein: CASSYDRGSNQPQHF.

This chain links TRBV28 with TRBJ2-3, with 8 nucleotides matching TRBD2. CDR1 is MDHEN and CDR2 is SYDVKM in the germline V gene. V trimming: 5 bases; J trimming: 8 bases; junction bases outside the gene matches: 15. This CDR3 has 16 residues. The CDR3 reads CASSTPSSGGRATQYF. In DNA form, the CDR3 reads TGTGCCAGCAGTACCCCATCGTCGGGGGGGAGAGCTACGCAGTATTTT.

The rearrangement uses TRBV7-2 and TRBJ2-1, with 10 bases aligning to TRBD2. The CDR3 has 15 amino acids. V shed 3 bases and J 4 bases; nucleotides not matched to a gene: 3. Looked up from germline, CDR1 is SGHTA and CDR2 is FQGNSA. CDR3 amino acids: CASSFDSGRYNEQFF. The CDR3 coding sequence is TGTGCCAGCAGCTTTGATAGCGGGAGGTACAATGAGCAGTTCTTC.

J is TRBJ2-2 and V is TRBV7-2; 12 bases align to TRBD1. V was clipped by 7 bases and J by 6 bases; unmatched bases: 6. Germline loops: CDR1 SGHTA, CDR2 FQGNSA. This CDR3 has 15 residues. CDR3: CASTWDRGLSGELFF. In DNA form, the CDR3 reads TGTGCCAGCACCTGGGACAGGGGGCTGTCCGGGGAGCTGTTTTTT.

The sample holds a few counts of this clone. The chain couples TRBV6-2 or TRBV6-3 to TRBJ2-7, with 11 bases lining up with TRBD2. V shed 5 bases and J 0 bases; nucleotides not matched to a gene: 3. CDR1 is MNHEY, CDR2 SVGEGT, per germline. This CDR3 spans 15 amino acids. CDR3 sequence: CASSRLAGNSYEQYF. In nucleotides, the CDR3 is TGTGCCAGCAGTCGACTAGCGGGGAACTCCTACGAGCAGTACTTC.

V usage is TRBV9 and J usage is TRBJ2-2, with D hard to call. V shed 0 bases and J shed 4 bases, with 7 bases lying between them. The CDR3 has 14 residues. CDR1 is SGDLS, CDR2 YYNGEE, per germline. This chain's CDR3 is CASSVGWATGELFF. For the CDR3, the DNA is TGTGCCAGCAGCGTAGGCTGGGCCACCGGGGAGCTGTTTTTT.